Each of the 17 T cell receptor beta chains below was sequenced from the same sample in a study of chemoradiotherapy in HPV16-positive cancers (dated by TCRdb to between 2021 and 2022). Libraries were prepared through the immunoSEQ multiplex PCR assay. What TCRdb holds here is the immuneACCESS table cut down to in-frame rearrangements. Part of the clones is not present; checked against another copy, under half of the missing clones reflect an unresolved V gene, and the others are unexplained. A total of about 5,300 clones appear in this sample, roughly 85% of them only once. The ten top clones hold 9.7% of the sample. The sample in question was tumor tissue, obtained from a patient who underwent chemoradiotherapy. These TCRs come from a human donor with HPV-associated anogenital cancer.

This clone was seen a single time. Other DNA sequences in this specimen translate into the identical CDR3. The chain uses TRBV4-1 and TRBJ2-7, with D possibly matching TRBD1 (6 bases). The V gene's germline CDR1 is MGHRA and CDR2 YSYEKL. The CDR3 is 13 amino acids. Between the trimmed V and J ends, which lost 5 bases and 0 bases, there was a span of 8 bases. The CDR3 loop reads CASSWTDSYEQYF. In DNA, the CDR3 is TGCGCCAGCAGCTGGACAGACTCCTACGAGCAGTACTTC.

The chain carries TRBV19 and TRBJ2-1; 12 bases line up with TRBD2. V was pared by 5 bases and J by 8 bases, with 13 bases of the junction left unmatched. Germline-derived CDR1 and CDR2 are LNHDA and SQIVND (reference sequence). The CDR3 is 17 amino acids. In nucleotides, the CDR3 is TGTGCCAGTAGTCTCCGCGTTCTAGCGGGGGGGCTCGATGAGCAGTTCTTC. Protein product: CASSLRVLAGGLDEQFF. The variable domain in full, completed from reference TRBV19 and TRBJ2-1, reads DGGITQSPKYLFRKEGQNVTLSCEQNLNHDAMYWYRQDPGQGLRLIYYSQIVNDFQKGDIAEGYSVSREKKESFPLTVTSAQKNPTAFYLCASSLRVLAGGLDEQFFGPGTRLTVL.

The V call is TRBV5-1, the J call TRBJ2-2; 11 nucleotides agree with TRBD2. The CDR3 is 16 amino acids. The germline V gene has CDR1 SGHRS and CDR2 YFSETQ. After removal of 4 bases from V and 3 bases from J, the junction contained 5 bases not matched to a gene. The chain's CDR3 is CASSITSGGDTGELFF. CDR3 sequence (DNA): TGCGCCAGCAGCATAACTAGCGGGGGAGACACCGGGGAGCTGTTTTTT.

The chain has TRBV5-1 and TRBJ2-3; 7 bases agree with TRBD2. CDR3 length: 15 amino acids. J gave up 0 bases and V 5 bases, and 6 bases lay outside the gene matches. The V gene's germline CDR1 is SGHRS and CDR2 YFSETQ. The CDR3 sequence: CASSRVAGSTDTQYF. Here the CDR3 DNA reads TGCGCCAGCAGTAGAGTAGCGGGCAGCACAGATACGCAGTATTTT.

The rearrangement joins TRBV5-1 to TRBJ2-2, with TRBD2 as a possible D gene (6 bases). In germline, CDR1 is SGHRS, CDR2 YFSETQ. The CDR3 totals 15 residues. V shed 3 bases and J shed 3 bases, with 12 bases lying between them. This CDR3 reads CASSSVREYTGELFF. The CDR3 DNA is TGCGCCAGCAGCTCGGTCCGGGAGTACACCGGGGAGCTGTTTTTT.

The V gene is TRBV19, the J gene TRBJ2-3; perhaps D is TRBD1 or TRBD2 (7 bases each). The CDR3 sequence is 15 residues long. The ends were cut back, 9 bases at V and 4 bases at J, with 20 bases in the middle. Germline CDR1 and CDR2: LNHDA and SQIVND (reference sequence). Here the CDR3 DNA reads TGTGCCAGCTCTGGGAGGGGGCTGAGCCCAGATACGCAGTATTTT. Protein sequence: CASSGRGLSPDTQYF. The whole variable domain, filled in from reference TRBV19 and TRBJ2-3, reads DGGITQSPKYLFRKEGQNVTLSCEQNLNHDAMYWYRQDPGQGLRLIYYSQIVNDFQKGDIAEGYSVSREKKESFPLTVTSAQKNPTAFYLCASSGRGLSPDTQYFGPGTRLTVL.

The V call is TRBV6-5, the J call TRBJ2-3; 10 positions agree with TRBD2. J was trimmed by 4 bases and V by 5 bases; bases with no gene match: 6. Germline assignment: CDR1 MNHEY and CDR2 SVGAGI. The CDR3 runs 15 residues. The CDR3 nucleotides read TGTGCCAGCAGTCCCAGCGGGGGGGCGGCAGATACGCAGTATTTT. It is translated as CASSPSGGAADTQYF.

The rearrangement joins TRBV2 to TRBJ2-1, with D possibly matching TRBD2 (7 bases). CDR1 and CDR2 from the germline V gene are SNHLY and FYNNEI. The V and J ends lost 5 bases and 10 bases respectively, with 15 bases between them. This CDR3 comprises 13 residues. CDR3 residues: CASSIGGGSEQFF. The CDR3 nucleotides read TGTGCCAGCAGTATAGGGGGGGGTTCCGAGCAGTTCTTC. Using reference TRBV2 and TRBJ2-1 for the parts outside the CDR3, the full variable domain is EPEVTQTPSHQVTQMGQEVILRCVPISNHLYFYWYRQILGQKVEFLVSFYNNEISEKSEIFDDQFSVERPDGSNFTLKIRSTKLEDSAMYFCASSIGGGSEQFFGPGTRLTVL.

V is TRBV30 and J is TRBJ2-1; D gene uncertain. Germline values: CDR1 GTSNPN, CDR2 SVGIG (reference sequence). This CDR3 contains 16 residues. V shed 3 bases and J shed 4 bases, with 19 bases lying between them. In DNA form, the CDR3 reads TGTGCCTGGAGATTTTTATCACAGACATTATACAATGAGCAGTTCTTC. Protein: CAWRFLSQTLYNEQFF.

The rearrangement joins TRBV13 to TRBJ2-3; 9 bases match TRBD1. There are 17 residues in the CDR3. Unmatched junction bases numbered 16, after V lost 7 bases and J lost 5 bases. Germline assignment: CDR1 PRHDT and CDR2 FYEKMQ (reference sequence). CDR3 DNA sequence: TGTGCCAGCAACCCTAGAGGGTACAGGGGGCGAGGAGATACGCAGTATTTT. Translated: CASNPRGYRGRGDTQYF.

The rearrangement uses TRBV7-2 and TRBJ2-3; D is undetermined. Germline V gene sequence: CDR1 SGHTA, CDR2 FQGNSA. This CDR3 comprises 12 residues. V was cut by 1 base and J by 4 bases, with 3 bases left in between. CDR3 sequence: CASSLGADTQYF. In DNA form, the CDR3 reads TGTGCCAGCAGCTTAGGGGCAGATACGCAGTATTTT.

The rearrangement links TRBV9 to TRBJ1-1, with TRBD1 as a possible D gene (5 bases). CDR3 size: 12 residues. V gave up 4 bases and J gave up 7 bases, with 11 bases separating them. Germline CDR1 reads SGDLS; CDR2 reads YYNGEE. CDR3 region: CASSQGRSEAFF. The CDR3 DNA reads as TGTGCCAGCAGCCAGGGCAGGAGTGAAGCTTTCTTT.

V and J are TRBV6-5 and TRBJ2-5; D not resolved. CDR1 and CDR2 (germline): MNHEY, SVGAGI. The CDR3 is 13 residues long. The V and J ends lost 8 bases and 4 bases respectively, with 14 bases between them. In nucleotides, the CDR3 is TGTGCCAGCGGATCGGGTCTAAGAGAGACCCAGTACTTC. Translation: CASGSGLRETQYF.

This rearrangement joins TRBV19 to TRBJ2-2; TRBD1 or TRBD2 may be the D gene (6 bases each). Germline V CDR1 and CDR2: LNHDA, SQIVND (reference sequence). The V end lost 6 bases, the J end lost 2 bases, and 13 bases lay between the germline ends. The CDR3 totals 15 residues. Written as DNA, the CDR3 is TGTGCCAGTAGGAGGGGGGATTTAAACACCGGGGAGCTGTTTTTT. This sequence encodes CASRRGDLNTGELFF.

This clone was recorded once. This chain links TRBV5-6 with TRBJ1-2; 12 bases match TRBD1. Germline trimming cut 4 bases from V and 8 bases from J; bases unmatched to any gene: 9. Germline V gene sequence: CDR1 SGHDT, CDR2 YYEEEE. This CDR3 has 15 amino acids. The CDR3 reads CASSPPGQGAWGYTF. The CDR3 coding sequence is TGTGCCAGCAGCCCACCGGGACAGGGGGCCTGGGGCTACACCTTC.

This CDR3 reads CASSEGRGFTEAFF. Here the CDR3 DNA reads TGTGCCAGCAGTGAAGGACGGGGGTTCACTGAAGCTTTCTTT. The J gene is TRBJ1-1, the V gene TRBV6-1; TRBD1 might be the D (5 bases). CDR3 length equals 14 residues. Looked up from germline, CDR1 is MNHNS and CDR2 is SASEGT. The V gene lost 1 base and the J gene lost 4 bases, with 10 bases spanning the gap.

This clone has only one observation. This chain connects TRBV2 to TRBJ1-1, with D possibly TRBD1 on 6 matching bases. Per germline, CDR1 SNHLY and CDR2 FYNNEI. The germline V and J ends were trimmed by 6 bases and 4 bases, with 15 bases remaining between them. The CDR3 has 14 residues. The CDR3 loop reads CASRPLPGATEAFF. CDR3 DNA: TGTGCCAGCAGACCTCTACCGGGGGCCACTGAAGCTTTCTTT.